Sequencing of this TCR beta chain was carried out in a study of cytomegalovirus exposure and HLA in healthy donors. The PCR had 60 Vbeta and 13 Jbeta primers. The method was immunoSEQ multiplex PCR; TCRdb's version includes in-frame clones alone and lacks a portion of them. The sample contains about 81,000 clones, around four fifths of which appear only once. Study results and limitations: Sequencing depth roughly uniform across donors was assumed in presence/absence analyses. From TCR beta sequences, most subjects' HLA-A and HLA-B alleles were reportedly predicted accurately.

This clone was counted a few times. The antigen remains undetermined. The CDR3 consists of 12 residues. The V and J ends lost 4 bases and 4 bases respectively, with 5 bases between them. CDR1 is SGHVS and CDR2 is FNYEAQ in the germline V gene. Specimen: PBMCs. The genes are TRBV7-6 and TRBJ2-1; the D is unclear. This TCR was sampled from a man in his forties or fifties in good health and CMV-seropositive. CDR3: CASSSVYNEQFF. The DNA for the CDR3 is TGTGCCAGCAGCTCCGTATACAATGAGCAGTTCTTC.